The entry that follows covers one TCR beta chain sequence. The CDR3 is made up of 9 amino acids. V lost 6 bases and J 11 bases, leaving 7 bases between the germline ends. Per germline, CDR1 MNHNS and CDR2 SASEGT. The data were taken from a study of long-term antiretroviral therapy in people with HIV. The libraries were made with immunoSEQ v3.0 at survey level. Data came from immunoSEQ multiplex PCR; TCRdb stores just in-frame clones and leaves some out. Among 30,000 to 35,000 clones listed, around 97% were seen once. Material: unsorted PBMCs, obtained 6.9 years after starting antiretroviral therapy. The V gene is TRBV6-1, the J gene TRBJ1-1, with D unresolved. The sequence was obtained from a man aged 25-45 years with HIV. This chain's CDR3 is CASSPGAFF. Here the CDR3 DNA reads TGTGCCAGCAGCCCCGGGGCTTTCTTT.